Described below is a single T cell receptor beta chain sequence and its context. These data originate in a study of T cell changes during pregnancy in multiple sclerosis. The CDR3 length is 15 residues. Germline V CDR1 and CDR2: MNHEY, SVGAGI. V lost 7 bases and J lost 0, with 14 bases in between. The method was immunoSEQ multiplex PCR; TCRdb's version includes in-frame clones alone and lacks a portion of them. The sample has 45,000 to 55,000 clones; more than 85% are singletons. Sample: peripheral blood, taken after pregnancy. The clonotype was recovered from a female donor with multiple sclerosis, enrolled in a pregnancy study. The chain uses TRBV6-5 and TRBJ2-3, with a possible D match to TRBD2 (5 bases). The CDR3 is CASTSGAASTDTQYF. The CDR3 nucleotides are TGTGCCAGCACTTCTGGAGCGGCTAGCACAGATACGCAGTATTTT.